This T cell receptor (beta chain) comes out of a study of T cell changes during pregnancy in multiple sclerosis. The CDR3 totals 15 residues. With 2 bases removed from V and 4 bases from J, the gap between germline ends came to 12 bases. CDR1 and CDR2 (germline): SGHKS, YYEKEE (reference sequence). The repertoire was sequenced with immunoSEQ multiplex PCR; TCRdb's copy has only in-frame clones and lacks some. The data show about 67,000 clones, 90% seen once. This TCR was sampled from a female donor with multiple sclerosis, enrolled in a pregnancy study. The V gene is TRBV5-5, the J gene TRBJ2-2; D might be TRBD2 (6 bases). The input for sequencing was peripheral blood, taken in the third trimester of pregnancy. The CDR3 DNA reads as TGTGCCAGCAGCTTTCAGGACTATATCACCGGGGAGCTGTTTTTT. It is translated as CASSFQDYITGELFF.